Below, 7 T cell receptor beta chains from the same sample are listed, as sequenced in a study of CD8+ T cells in alopecia areata. In each case, RNA was isolated and then reverse transcribed into cDNA as the sequencing template. Profiled with immunoSEQ multiplex PCR; TCRdb holds only in-frame clones, not every one. The repertoire holds roughly 46,000 clones, with roughly 65% as singletons. The treatment: oral pan-JAK inhibitor, 5-10 mg twice daily. Specimen: CD8+ T cells sorted from blood, collected at week 4, from a patient treated with tofacitinib. These receptors all stem from a human donor with alopecia areata.

This clone occurred a few times. V gene TRBV29-1 combines with J gene TRBJ2-7; D not resolved. Germline values: CDR1 SQVTM, CDR2 ANQGSEA. CDR3 length: 12 amino acids. V was shortened by 4 bases and J by 3 bases, with 10 bases between the two germline ends. CDR3: CSVVSENYEQYF. The CDR3 DNA reads TGCAGCGTTGTTAGTGAGAACTACGAGCAGTACTTC.

In its sample, this clone was seen a few times. The chain is built from TRBV27 and TRBJ2-3; a weak D match, TRBD2 (5 bases). The germline V gene has CDR1 MNHEY and CDR2 SMNVEV (reference sequence). This CDR3 region has 12 residues. The ends were cut back, 8 bases at V and 0 bases at J, with 6 bases in the middle. CDR3 residues: CASWTSTDTQYF. CDR3 in DNA: TGTGCCAGCTGGACTAGCACAGATACGCAGTATTTT.

The chain combines TRBV29-1 with TRBJ1-2; possible D gene TRBD1, 6 bases. V was pared by 6 bases and J by 7 bases, with 18 bases between. Germline V gene data show CDR1 as SQVTM and CDR2 as ANQGSEA. This CDR3 comprises 13 residues. Here the CDR3 reads CSVKDSDDVGYTF. The CDR3 region has the DNA TGCAGCGTCAAGGACAGTGATGATGTTGGCTACACCTTC.

J is TRBJ1-3 and V is TRBV4-3; D not resolved. This CDR3 region has 14 residues. Germline CDR1 LGHNA, CDR2 YSLEER. The V gene lost 0 bases and the J gene lost 0 bases, with 3 bases spanning the gap. As DNA, the CDR3 is TGCGCCAGCAGCCAAGAGGTCTCTGGAAACACCATATATTTT. This codes for CASSQEVSGNTIYF.

The chain has TRBV29-1 and TRBJ2-1; the D is unclear. Germline V gene lookup returns CDR1 SQVTM and CDR2 ANQGSEA. With 4 bases removed from V and 7 bases from J, the gap between germline ends came to 5 bases. The CDR3 is made up of 10 amino acids. This CDR3 reads CSVAPNEQFF. The CDR3 DNA sequence: TGCAGCGTTGCCCCAAATGAGCAGTTCTTC.

This clone was counted ten times or more. The chain is built from TRBV19 and TRBJ1-1, with 7 positions matching TRBD1. V gave up 7 bases and J gave up 1 base; unmatched junction bases: 9. The CDR3 is 15 amino acids. Germline loops: CDR1 LNHDA, CDR2 SQIVND (reference sequence). The CDR3 DNA follows: TGTGCCAGTATCGAGACAGGGAACCCGAACACTGAAGCTTTCTTT. This encodes CASIETGNPNTEAFF.

The chain carries TRBV4-3 and TRBJ2-5; D is possibly TRBD1 or TRBD2 (5 bases each). The tail of the sequence fits TRBJ2-7 better, so the J call may be wrong. The germline gives CDR1 LGHNA, CDR2 YSLEER. There are 15 residues in the CDR3. The CDR3 loop reads CASSQGRGSGYEQYF. The CDR3 region has the DNA TGCGCCAGCAGCCAAGGTCGGGGCAGTGGCTACGAGCAGTACTTC.